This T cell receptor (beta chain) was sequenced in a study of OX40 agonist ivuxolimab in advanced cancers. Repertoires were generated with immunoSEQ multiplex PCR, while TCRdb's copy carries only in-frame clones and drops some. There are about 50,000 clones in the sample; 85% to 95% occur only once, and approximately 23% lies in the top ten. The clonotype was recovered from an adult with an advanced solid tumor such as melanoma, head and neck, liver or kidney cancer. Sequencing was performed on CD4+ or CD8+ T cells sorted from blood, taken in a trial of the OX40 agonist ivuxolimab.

The CDR3 loop is CATSRAPRDSNTDTQYF. The CDR3 coding sequence is TGTGCCACCAGCAGAGCGCCCCGGGACAGTAACACAGATACGCAGTATTTT. The chain uses TRBV15 and TRBJ2-3, with 7 bases that match TRBD1. The CDR3 extends over 17 amino acids. V was pared by 1 base and J by 2 bases, with 9 bases of the junction left unmatched. Germline lookup yields CDR1 LNHNV and CDR2 YYDKDF (reference sequence).